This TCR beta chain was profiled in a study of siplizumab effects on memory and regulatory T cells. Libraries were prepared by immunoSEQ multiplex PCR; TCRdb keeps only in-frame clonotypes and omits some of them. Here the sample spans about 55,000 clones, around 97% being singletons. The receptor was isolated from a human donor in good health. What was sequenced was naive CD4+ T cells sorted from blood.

The CDR3 reads CASSLWTGDYEQYF. The CDR3 DNA reads as TGTGCCAGCAGTTTGTGGACCGGTGACTACGAGCAGTACTTC. This chain joins TRBV27 and TRBJ2-7, with unresolved D. Germline V lookup: CDR1 MNHEY, CDR2 SMNVEV (reference sequence). V lost 3 bases and J lost 3, with 12 bases in between. The CDR3 has 14 amino acids.